In this sample, the clone carrying this T cell receptor (beta chain) turned up a few times. The antigen remains undetermined. Each donor (without exception) was a healthy Caucasian. CDR3 length equals 14 residues. J gave up 3 bases and V 3 bases, and 4 bases lay outside the gene matches. This sample was included in a study of identical twins. TCRdb independently ran MiXCR on the 5' RACE reads; one entry per CDR3 protein. The data hold hundreds of thousands of distinct CDR3 sequences, with roughly 10% observed a single time. General observations from the study: Insertions were reduced in abundant cord blood beta clonotypes but not in memory repertoires.

The gene calls are TRBV12-3 or TRBV12-4 and TRBJ2-7; the match to TRBD1 covers 8 bases. The source material was memory (CD45RO+) T cells sorted from blood. The sequence came from a woman in her late teens or twenties in good health. The CDR3 nucleotides are TGTGCCAGCAGTTTCCAACAGGGGGTCTACGAGCAGTACTTC. Its protein product is CASSFQQGVYEQYF.